A selection of T cell receptor beta chains follows, all from one sample in a study of monozygotic twins with inflammatory bowel disease. Reanalyzing the 5' RACE reads, TCRdb keeps one entry per CDR3 protein, without DNA. This repertoire comprises over 150,000 distinct CDR3 sequences; its ten largest clones make up roughly 2.3%. Sequenced material: blood. These receptors were collected from a human donor with ulcerative colitis or Crohn's disease, or a healthy co-twin of an affected twin (not recorded which). Both conserved end residues are part of each CDR3.

>TRBJ2-5|TRBV25-1|13
CASGRSFGETQYF
>TRBJ2-7|TRBV28|14
CASRGPYGLNEQYF
>TRBJ1-2|TRBV12-3/TRBV12-4|11
CASSTGSGYTF
>TRBJ2-3|TRBV10-3|12
CAISEGGAPWYF
>TRBJ1-2|TRBV9|14
CASSIDPGGDGYTF
>TRBJ1-6|TRBV30|11
CAWSVAEALHF
>TRBJ2-1|TRBV6-2/TRBV6-3|13
CASSQTGARGQFF
>TRBJ1-1|TRBV7-3|14
CASSLGGRSTEAFF
>TRBJ2-7|TRBV5-6|14
CASRQAGREYEQYF
>TRBJ2-4|TRBV11-3|15
CASSSRRESKNIQYF
>TRBJ2-7|TRBV12-5|14
CASGLHGQAYEQYF
>TRBJ2-1|TRBV24-1|15
CATSDRDRGYNEQFF
>TRBJ1-1|TRBV7-9|12
CASSLVGYGAFF
>TRBJ1-1|TRBV3-1|13
CASSQEGITEAFF
>TRBJ2-7|TRBV4-1|15
CASSQEQSSLAEQYF
>TRBJ2-5|TRBV4-3|16
CASSQDASSDAETQYF
>TRBJ1-2|TRBV20-1|13
CSARDQVNYGYTF
>TRBJ2-6|TRBV12-3/TRBV12-4|20
CASSPNPGAGELSGANVLTF
>TRBJ2-7|TRBV5-1|15
CASTLGTSGSYEQYF
>TRBJ2-7|TRBV6-1|14
CASSKRGDSYEQYF
>TRBJ1-5|TRBV12-3/TRBV12-4|16
CASSLGRDRDNQPQHF
>TRBJ1-6|TRBV28|15
CASMVPSSYNSPLHF
>TRBJ2-5|TRBV5-1|15
CASSLQGGADETQYF
>TRBJ2-7|TRBV20-1|14
CSARTLTGSYEQYF
>TRBJ2-6|TRBV7-8|18
CASSIAGQFLSGANVLTF